The 23 T cell receptor beta chains below come from one sample, sequenced in a study of cytomegalovirus exposure and HLA in healthy donors. The PCR ran on 60 Vbeta and 13 Jbeta primers. The table came from immunoSEQ multiplex PCR; TCRdb's copy has only in-frame clones and leaves some out. This table has about 50,000 clones, around 81% appearing once. What was sequenced was PBMCs. All receptors derive from a boy under 18 in good health and CMV-seropositive.

The chain couples TRBV7-3 to TRBJ1-2; 8 bases map to TRBD1. The germline gives CDR1 SGHTA, CDR2 FQGTGA. CDR3 size: 14 residues. V was pared by 5 bases and J by 8 bases, with 10 bases of the junction left unmatched. CDR3 region: CASSPTGGEWGYTF. The CDR3, as DNA: TGTGCCAGCAGCCCCACAGGGGGAGAATGGGGCTACACCTTC.

Concerning this clone: An end of the junction differs from the germline gene, which may be a read error. V and J are TRBV7-9 and TRBJ1-1; D might be TRBD1 (5 bases). The CDR3 has 16 amino acids. Germline V gene data show CDR1 as SEHNR and CDR2 as FQNEAQ (reference sequence). The CDR3 DNA follows: TGTTCCAGCAGCGCTCCCCCGACAGCAACGAACACTGAAGCTTTCTTT. Protein: CSSSAPPTATNTEAFF.

The rearrangement links TRBV4-1 to TRBJ1-3; D remains ambiguous. The V gene lost 0 bases and the J gene lost 0 bases, with 6 bases spanning the gap. The CDR3 totals 15 residues. The V gene's germline CDR1 is MGHRA and CDR2 YSYEKL. The CDR3 DNA reads as TGCGCCAGCAGCCAAGACGACACCTCTGGAAACACCATATATTTT. Its protein is CASSQDDTSGNTIYF.

The chain carries TRBV9 and TRBJ2-1; 11 nucleotides align to TRBD2. V was clipped by 2 bases and J by 9 bases; unmatched bases: 7. The germline V gene has CDR1 SGDLS and CDR2 YYNGEE. The CDR3 contains 15 residues. CDR3 in DNA: TGTGCCAGCAGCGTGGTGGCTAGCGGGGGGTCTGAGCAGTTCTTC. It encodes CASSVVASGGSEQFF.

The chain is built from TRBV6-5 and TRBJ1-2, with 8 bases identical to TRBD1. The CDR3 covers 13 residues. V trimming: 5 bases; J trimming: 7 bases; junction bases outside the gene matches: 6. Germline-derived CDR1 and CDR2 are MNHEY and SVGAGI. The CDR3 coding sequence is TGTGCCAGCAGTCCTCCAGGGGGCGGTGGCTACACCTTC. This translates into CASSPPGGGGYTF.

The chain recombines TRBV4-1 with TRBJ2-3; D not certain. From germline, CDR1 is MGHRA and CDR2 YSYEKL. V was shortened by 1 base and J by 2 bases, with 7 bases between the two germline ends. The CDR3 consists of 14 residues. The CDR3 DNA reads TGCGCCAGCAGCCAAGTCCTCCCCACAGATACGCAGTATTTT. This translates into CASSQVLPTDTQYF.

The chain uses TRBV29-1 and TRBJ2-7; possible D gene TRBD2, 6 bases. Germline loops: CDR1 SQVTM, CDR2 ANQGSEA. With 4 bases removed from V and 0 bases from J, the gap between germline ends came to 13 bases. The CDR3 spans 14 residues. In nucleotides, the CDR3 is TGCAGCGTTGGGAGGGACTCGAGCTCCTACGAGCAGTACTTC. Protein: CSVGRDSSSYEQYF.

The chain recombines TRBV29-1 with TRBJ2-3; the match to TRBD2 covers 7 bases. The trim removed 6 bases at V and 1 base at J, leaving 13 bases unmatched. CDR3 length: 16 amino acids. CDR1 and CDR2 from the germline V gene are SQVTM and ANQGSEA. CDR3 residues: CSVYLGGTGRTDTQYF. CDR3 bases: TGCAGCGTGTACCTGGGAGGGACGGGACGCACAGATACGCAGTATTTT.

The chain employs TRBV6-1 and TRBJ2-3; 10 nucleotides agree with TRBD2. V dropped 0 bases and J dropped 6; count of bases not matched to a gene: 3. The germline V gene encodes CDR1 MNHNS and CDR2 SASEGT. CDR3 size: 15 residues. DNA of the CDR3: TGTGCCAGCAGTGAAGCTAGCGGGGGGAGGGATACGCAGTATTTT. Protein product: CASSEASGGRDTQYF.

The chain is built from TRBV4-1 and TRBJ2-7, with D possibly TRBD1 on 6 matching bases. V was clipped by 3 bases and J by 7 bases, with 22 bases between them. The CDR3 is 16 residues long. Germline values: CDR1 MGHRA, CDR2 YSYEKL. The CDR3 is CASSHRARQALQEQYF. In DNA, the CDR3 is TGCGCCAGCAGCCACCGGGCGAGACAGGCCCTTCAGGAGCAGTACTTC.

The chain joins TRBV7-2 to TRBJ2-1; no definite D call. This CDR3 has 12 amino acids. CDR1 and CDR2 from the germline V gene are SGHTA and FQGNSA. The germline V and J ends were trimmed by 5 bases and 15 bases, with 17 bases remaining between them. CDR3 protein: CASSPTTSAWFF. CDR3 coding DNA: TGTGCCAGCAGCCCCACGACTTCTGCTTGGTTCTTC. Supplemented by reference TRBV7-2 and TRBJ2-1, the full variable domain reads GAGVSQSPSNKVTEKGKDVELRCDPISGHTALYWYRQSLGQGLEFLIYFQGNSAPDKSGLPSDRFSAERTGGSVSTLTIQRTQQEDSAVYLCASSPTTSAWFFGPGTRLTVL.

This chain connects TRBV9 to TRBJ2-7; 7 bases align to TRBD2. Germline loops: CDR1 SGDLS, CDR2 YYNGEE. The CDR3 is 16 amino acids. Losses at the gene ends were 3 bases for V and 0 bases for J; bases not matched to a gene: 9. The CDR3: CASSEGRDSYSYEQYF. The DNA of the CDR3 is TGTGCCAGCAGCGAGGGGAGGGACTCCTACTCCTACGAGCAGTACTTC.

V gene TRBV7-9 combines with J gene TRBJ2-7; TRBD1 aligns across 11 bases. Germline V gives CDR1 SEHNR, CDR2 FQNEAQ (reference sequence). The CDR3 has 13 amino acids. J gave up 5 bases and V 5 bases, and 2 bases lay outside the gene matches. In nucleotides, the CDR3 is TGTGCCAGCAGCCGGACAGGGGGCAACGAGCAGTACTTC. It encodes CASSRTGGNEQYF.

The rearrangement joins TRBV6-1 to TRBJ1-5; D unclear. CDR1 is MNHNS, CDR2 SASEGT, per germline. This CDR3 spans 17 amino acids. Trimming shortened V by 1 base and J by 0 bases, and 13 bases separated the two germline ends. This CDR3 reads CASSEVFDQVSNQPQHF. The CDR3 DNA is TGTGCCAGCAGTGAAGTGTTTGATCAGGTTAGCAATCAGCCCCAGCATTTT.

The chain employs TRBV19 and TRBJ2-5; 9 bases fit TRBD2. The germline gives CDR1 LNHDA, CDR2 SQIVND (reference sequence). The CDR3 loop spans 13 amino acids. The V gene end was trimmed by 9 bases and the J gene end by 2 bases; junction bases not matched to a gene: 4. The CDR3 loop is CASQTSGQETQYF. The CDR3 DNA reads as TGTGCCAGCCAGACTAGCGGACAAGAGACCCAGTACTTC. Together with reference TRBV19 and TRBJ2-5, the CDR3 gives the full variable domain: DGGITQSPKYLFRKEGQNVTLSCEQNLNHDAMYWYRQDPGQGLRLIYYSQIVNDFQKGDIAEGYSVSREKKESFPLTVTSAQKNPTAFYLCASQTSGQETQYFGPGTRLLVL.

This chain connects TRBV18 to TRBJ1-5, with 7 positions matching TRBD1. This CDR3 region has 15 residues. J was trimmed by 0 bases and V by 2 bases; bases with no gene match: 1. Germline V gene lookup returns CDR1 KGHSH and CDR2 LQKENI. CDR3 region: CASSPTGVSNQPQHF. The CDR3 nucleotides read TGTGCCAGCTCACCAACAGGGGTTAGCAATCAGCCCCAGCATTTT.

This chain uses TRBV4-1 with TRBJ1-2; a possible D gene is TRBD1 (5 bases). Looked up from germline, CDR1 is MGHRA and CDR2 is YSYEKL. The CDR3 covers 17 residues. The ends were cut back, 0 bases at V and 4 bases at J, with 18 bases in the middle. The CDR3 spells CASSQDGAGRPTYGYTF. The CDR3 nucleotides are TGCGCCAGCAGCCAAGATGGGGCAGGTCGACCTACCTATGGCTACACCTTC.

V usage is TRBV4-2 and J usage is TRBJ2-5, with D possibly TRBD2 on 6 matching bases. With 4 bases removed from V and 5 bases from J, the gap between germline ends came to 11 bases. This CDR3 region has 13 residues. CDR1 and CDR2 from the germline V gene are LGHNA and YNFKEQ. The chain's CDR3 is CASSPREAETQYF. The CDR3 DNA reads TGTGCCAGCAGCCCCAGGGAGGCGGAGACCCAGTACTTC.

In DNA, the CDR3 is TGTGCCAGCAGTGGACTAGCGGGGGGCCCTGAGCAGTTCTTC. Translated: CASSGLAGGPEQFF. The V and J genes are TRBV2 and TRBJ2-1, with 13 bases matching TRBD2. CDR1 and CDR2 from the germline V gene are SNHLY and FYNNEI. After removal of 4 bases from V and 9 bases from J, the junction contained 3 bases not matched to a gene. CDR3 length: 14 residues.

This chain links TRBV9 with TRBJ2-5; 7 nucleotides line up with TRBD2. The CDR3 has 14 residues. Germline V gene sequence: CDR1 SGDLS, CDR2 YYNGEE. Trimming removed 4 bases from V and 4 bases from J; junction bases left unmatched: 7. The CDR3 DNA sequence: TGTGCCAGCAGCCCTGGCAGCGGGGCAGAGACCCAGTACTTC. This codes for CASSPGSGAETQYF.

The rearrangement uses TRBV5-5 and TRBJ2-7, with D possibly matching TRBD2 (6 bases). V gave up 3 bases and J gave up 2 bases, with 9 bases separating them. The CDR3 spans 13 residues. Looked up from germline, CDR1 is SGHKS and CDR2 is YYEKEE (reference sequence). In DNA form, the CDR3 reads TGTGCCAGCAGCTGGGACTCCCCCTACGAGCAGTACTTC. Translation: CASSWDSPYEQYF. The complete variable domain, with remaining parts taken from reference TRBV5-5 and TRBJ2-7, reads DAGVTQSPTHLIKTRGQQVTLRCSPISGHKSVSWYQQVLGQGPQFIFQYYEKEERGRGNFPDRFSARQFPNYSSELNVNALLLGDSALYLCASSWDSPYEQYFGPGTRLTVT.

The chain's CDR3 is CASSSIGGAIGTQYF. As DNA, the CDR3 is TGTGCCAGCAGCTCTATAGGGGGGGCAATCGGGACCCAGTACTTC. The chain recombines TRBV7-8 with TRBJ2-5; possibly TRBD2 for D (7 bases). This CDR3 is built from 15 residues. Between the trimmed V and J ends, which lost 4 bases and 7 bases, there was a span of 19 bases. The germline V gene has CDR1 SGHVS and CDR2 FQNEAQ. The whole variable domain, remainder taken from reference TRBV7-8 and TRBJ2-5, is GAGVSQSPRYKVAKRGQDVALRCDPISGHVSLFWYQQALGQGPEFLTYFQNEAQLDKSGLPSDRFFAERPEGSVSTLKIQRTQQEDSAVYLCASSSIGGAIGTQYFGPGTRLLVL.

This clone came up once. The genes are TRBV13 and TRBJ2-3; D possibly corresponds to TRBD2 (5 bases). This CDR3 contains 12 residues. Germline CDR1 reads PRHDT; CDR2 reads FYEKMQ (reference sequence). V was cut by 6 bases and J by 10 bases, with 14 bases left in between. For the CDR3, the DNA is TGTGCCAGCAGTGGGAGAGGTTGGGCGCAGTATTTT. It is translated as CASSGRGWAQYF. The variable domain in full, with the rest retrieved from reference TRBV13 and TRBJ2-3, is AAGVIQSPRHLIKEKRETATLKCYPIPRHDTVYWYQQGPGQDPQFLISFYEKMQSDKGSIPDRFSAQQFSDYHSELNMSSLELGDSALYFCASSGRGWAQYFGPGTRLTVL.